A selection of T cell receptor beta chains follows, all from one sample in a study of naive and memory T cell subsets. MiXCR, applied by TCRdb to the UMI-ligation and nested PCR reads, yields one record per CDR3 protein. In the table there are about 85,000 distinct CDR3 sequences, approximately 14% of which are singletons. The sequenced sample consisted of central memory CD4+ T cells from blood. Receptors were obtained from a human donor in good health. CDR3s include the opening cysteine and the closing phenylalanine or tryptophan. A D gene is named only where the DNA matches it firmly. Clone size, where shown, is once, few, many, or a class for clones that have expanded.

abundance: .; d_gene: TRBD2; j_gene: TRBJ2-1; v_gene: TRBV6-5; CDR3aa: CASSYSTSGNENEQFF; CDR3nt: TGTGCCAGCAGTTACTCGACTAGCGGGAACGAAAATGAGCAGTTCTTC
abundance: .; d_gene: .; j_gene: TRBJ2-1; v_gene: TRBV5-4; CDR3aa: CASSRDNNEQFF; CDR3nt: TGTGCCAGCAGCCGGGACAACAATGAGCAGTTCTTC
abundance: .; d_gene: .; j_gene: TRBJ1-5; v_gene: TRBV7-2; CDR3aa: CASSLLSQPQHF; CDR3nt: TGTGCCAGCAGCTTATTATCTCAGCCCCAGCATTTT
abundance: once; d_gene: TRBD1; j_gene: TRBJ2-2; v_gene: TRBV5-5; CDR3aa: CASSPLVGQGGNTGELFF; CDR3nt: TGTGCCAGCAGCCCTCTAGTCGGACAGGGCGGCAACACCGGGGAGCTGTTTTTT
abundance: many; d_gene: .; j_gene: TRBJ2-2; v_gene: TRBV28; CDR3aa: CASSSQFLTGELFF; CDR3nt: TGTGCCAGCAGTAGCCAGTTTCTGACCGGGGAGCTGTTTTTT
abundance: many; d_gene: .; j_gene: TRBJ1-2; v_gene: TRBV12-3/TRBV12-4; CDR3aa: CASSFRGAYGYTF; CDR3nt: TGTGCCAGCAGTTTCCGAGGGGCCTATGGCTACACCTTC
abundance: many; d_gene: .; j_gene: TRBJ2-6; v_gene: TRBV7-2; CDR3aa: CASSFFSGANVLTF; CDR3nt: TGTGCCAGCAGCTTCTTCTCTGGGGCCAACGTCCTGACTTTC
abundance: .; d_gene: .; j_gene: TRBJ2-1; v_gene: TRBV6-2/TRBV6-3; CDR3aa: CASSYLPGGHNEQFF; CDR3nt: TGTGCCAGCAGTTACTTACCGGGCGGCCACAATGAGCAGTTCTTC
abundance: few; d_gene: .; j_gene: TRBJ1-2; v_gene: TRBV10-3; CDR3aa: CAISESSDGYTF; CDR3nt: TGTGCCATCAGTGAGTCTTCGGATGGCTACACCTTC
abundance: .; d_gene: .; j_gene: TRBJ1-5; v_gene: TRBV10-3; CDR3aa: CAISQQGGDQPQHF; CDR3nt: TGTGCCATCAGTCAACAGGGAGGAGATCAGCCCCAGCATTTT
abundance: .; d_gene: .; j_gene: TRBJ2-7; v_gene: TRBV20-1; CDR3aa: CSASSTGWSYEQYF; CDR3nt: TGCAGTGCTAGTTCAACGGGGTGGTCCTACGAGCAGTACTTC
abundance: .; d_gene: TRBD1; j_gene: TRBJ1-2; v_gene: TRBV4-2; CDR3aa: CASSHNQDRNYGYTF; CDR3nt: TGTGCCAGCAGCCACAATCAGGACAGGAACTATGGCTACACCTTC
abundance: many; d_gene: TRBD2; j_gene: TRBJ2-3; v_gene: TRBV2; CDR3aa: CASRLTSGILGDTQYF; CDR3nt: TGTGCCAGCAGATTAACTAGCGGGATATTAGGAGATACGCAGTATTTT
abundance: few; d_gene: .; j_gene: TRBJ1-2; v_gene: TRBV2; CDR3aa: CASSGFEKGYGYTF; CDR3nt: TGTGCCAGCAGTGGATTCGAGAAGGGTTATGGCTACACCTTC
abundance: .; d_gene: .; j_gene: TRBJ2-7; v_gene: TRBV7-2; CDR3aa: CASSLRYGSLEQYF; CDR3nt: TGTGCCAGCAGCTTACGGTATGGGAGTCTCGAGCAGTACTTC
abundance: few; d_gene: .; j_gene: TRBJ2-5; v_gene: TRBV12-3/TRBV12-4; CDR3aa: CASSLEVLQETQYF; CDR3nt: TGTGCCAGCAGTTTGGAGGTTCTCCAAGAGACCCAGTACTTC
abundance: few; d_gene: TRBD2; j_gene: TRBJ2-7; v_gene: TRBV10-3; CDR3aa: CAIRQDKGTNEQYF; CDR3nt: TGTGCCATCAGACAGGATAAGGGGACTAACGAGCAGTACTTC
abundance: many; d_gene: .; j_gene: TRBJ2-7; v_gene: TRBV4-1; CDR3aa: CASSRNYIGTYEQYF; CDR3nt: TGCGCCAGCAGCCGCAATTACATTGGTACCTACGAGCAGTACTTC
abundance: many; d_gene: .; j_gene: TRBJ2-3; v_gene: TRBV21-1; CDR3aa: CASSNQGGPLPSTDTQYF; CDR3nt: TGTGCCAGCAGCAACCAGGGGGGCCCCCTTCCTAGCACAGATACGCAGTATTTT
abundance: few; d_gene: TRBD1; j_gene: TRBJ2-2; v_gene: TRBV18; CDR3aa: CASSPPGQENTGELFF; CDR3nt: TGTGCCAGCTCACCACCGGGACAGGAGAACACCGGGGAGCTGTTTTTT
abundance: .; d_gene: .; j_gene: TRBJ1-1; v_gene: TRBV10-3; CDR3aa: CAISERGDTEAFF; CDR3nt: TGTGCCATCAGTGAGAGGGGGGACACTGAAGCTTTCTTT
abundance: .; d_gene: .; j_gene: TRBJ2-4; v_gene: TRBV12-3/TRBV12-4; CDR3aa: CASRRATNIQYF; CDR3nt: TGTGCCAGCAGGAGGGCCACAAACATTCAGTACTTC
abundance: .; d_gene: .; j_gene: TRBJ2-1; v_gene: TRBV6-6; CDR3aa: CASTGATDEQFF; CDR3nt: TGTGCCAGCACAGGGGCTACGGATGAGCAGTTCTTC
abundance: few; d_gene: TRBD2; j_gene: TRBJ2-7; v_gene: TRBV29-1; CDR3aa: CSASMTSGIPYEQYF; CDR3nt: TGCAGCGCCTCAATGACTAGCGGGATTCCCTACGAGCAGTACTTC
abundance: .; d_gene: .; j_gene: TRBJ2-5; v_gene: TRBV30; CDR3aa: CASCLLSYQETQYF; CDR3nt: TGTGCCTCTTGTTTACTATCGTACCAAGAGACCCAGTACTTC
abundance: many; d_gene: TRBD1; j_gene: TRBJ2-7; v_gene: TRBV29-1; CDR3aa: CSVGQAYEQYF; CDR3nt: TGCAGCGTCGGACAGGCCTACGAGCAGTACTTC
abundance: few; d_gene: .; j_gene: TRBJ1-5; v_gene: TRBV6-2/TRBV6-3; CDR3aa: CASSFDRRAQPQHF; CDR3nt: TGTGCCAGCAGTTTCGACCGGAGGGCTCAGCCCCAGCATTTT
abundance: .; d_gene: .; j_gene: TRBJ2-5; v_gene: TRBV3-1; CDR3aa: CASSQDTPGEETQYF; CDR3nt: TGTGCCAGCAGCCAAGATACGCCCGGGGAGGAGACCCAGTACTTC
abundance: many; d_gene: .; j_gene: TRBJ2-7; v_gene: TRBV11-1; CDR3aa: CASSLTPSVAYEQYF; CDR3nt: TGTGCCAGCAGCTTAACGCCTAGCGTAGCCTACGAGCAGTACTTC
abundance: .; d_gene: .; j_gene: TRBJ2-7; v_gene: TRBV5-4; CDR3aa: CASSSPGSRSYEQYF; CDR3nt: TGTGCCAGCAGCTCCCCCGGGAGCCGTTCCTACGAGCAGTACTTC
abundance: .; d_gene: TRBD1; j_gene: TRBJ1-1; v_gene: TRBV5-4; CDR3aa: CASSLSGGKAEAFF; CDR3nt: TGTGCCAGCAGCTTGTCAGGGGGCAAGGCTGAAGCTTTCTTT
abundance: .; d_gene: .; j_gene: TRBJ2-5; v_gene: TRBV5-1; CDR3aa: CASSPRGTSGAQYF; CDR3nt: TGCGCCAGCAGCCCCCGCGGGACGTCGGGGGCCCAGTACTTC
abundance: .; d_gene: .; j_gene: TRBJ1-1; v_gene: TRBV4-1; CDR3aa: CASSQGGPGSVWAFF; CDR3nt: TGCGCCAGCAGCCAAGGTGGTCCAGGGTCGGTTTGGGCTTTCTTT
abundance: many; d_gene: .; j_gene: TRBJ2-7; v_gene: TRBV5-1; CDR3aa: CASSSTNRASYEQYF; CDR3nt: TGCGCCAGCAGCTCCACTAACAGGGCCTCCTACGAGCAGTACTTC
abundance: .; d_gene: TRBD1; j_gene: TRBJ1-4; v_gene: TRBV10-3; CDR3aa: CAISEGGLATNEKLFF; CDR3nt: TGTGCCATCAGTGAAGGGGGCCTTGCAACTAATGAAAAACTGTTTTTT
abundance: many; d_gene: .; j_gene: TRBJ2-3; v_gene: TRBV6-6; CDR3aa: CASTPETPTDTQYF; CDR3nt: TGTGCCAGCACTCCGGAGACCCCCACAGATACGCAGTATTTT
abundance: .; d_gene: .; j_gene: TRBJ1-2; v_gene: TRBV12-3/TRBV12-4; CDR3aa: CASSYASPANYGYTF; CDR3nt: TGTGCCAGCTCTTACGCGTCACCTGCTAACTATGGCTACACCTTC
abundance: few; d_gene: TRBD2; j_gene: TRBJ2-1; v_gene: TRBV7-9; CDR3aa: CASSLTSAYNEQFF; CDR3nt: TGTGCCAGCAGCTTGACTAGCGCCTACAATGAGCAGTTCTTC
abundance: .; d_gene: .; j_gene: TRBJ2-3; v_gene: TRBV5-1; CDR3aa: CASSSGTLTDTQYF; CDR3nt: TGCGCCAGTAGCTCCGGGACCCTCACAGATACGCAGTATTTT
abundance: few; d_gene: .; j_gene: TRBJ2-7; v_gene: TRBV2; CDR3aa: CASLPGGLFYEQYF; CDR3nt: TGTGCCAGCCTACCGGGGGGCCTCTTTTACGAGCAGTACTTC
abundance: few; d_gene: TRBD1; j_gene: TRBJ1-5; v_gene: TRBV20-1; CDR3aa: CSARDIQGVNQPQHF; CDR3nt: TGCAGTGCTAGAGATATCCAGGGGGTTAATCAGCCCCAGCATTTT
abundance: .; d_gene: .; j_gene: TRBJ1-2; v_gene: TRBV7-8; CDR3aa: CASSLTEANYGYTF; CDR3nt: TGTGCCAGCAGCTTGACCGAAGCTAACTATGGCTACACCTTC
abundance: .; d_gene: TRBD2; j_gene: TRBJ2-1; v_gene: TRBV10-1; CDR3aa: CASSEWLAGGWDEQFF; CDR3nt: TGCGCCAGCAGTGAGTGGCTAGCGGGAGGTTGGGATGAGCAGTTCTTC
abundance: many; d_gene: .; j_gene: TRBJ2-3; v_gene: TRBV7-2; CDR3aa: CASSPGGGSRDTQYF; CDR3nt: TGTGCCAGCAGCCCGGGGGGCGGGAGCAGAGATACGCAGTATTTT
abundance: many; d_gene: .; j_gene: TRBJ2-6; v_gene: TRBV3-1; CDR3aa: CASSQDPRGAGANVLTF; CDR3nt: TGTGCCAGCAGCCAAGATCCCAGGGGGGCTGGGGCCAACGTCCTGACTTTC
abundance: few; d_gene: .; j_gene: TRBJ2-5; v_gene: TRBV6-6; CDR3aa: CASSQQSARETQYF; CDR3nt: TGTGCCAGCAGCCAACAAAGCGCCCGGGAGACCCAGTACTTC
abundance: few; d_gene: TRBD1; j_gene: TRBJ1-6; v_gene: TRBV10-3; CDR3aa: CAIRAGQGAGSPLHF; CDR3nt: TGTGCCATCAGGGCGGGACAGGGGGCCGGTTCACCCCTCCACTTT
abundance: few; d_gene: .; j_gene: TRBJ2-2; v_gene: TRBV12-3/TRBV12-4; CDR3aa: CASTLGDTGELFF; CDR3nt: TGTGCCAGCACCTTGGGGGACACCGGGGAGCTGTTTTTT
abundance: .; d_gene: .; j_gene: TRBJ2-5; v_gene: TRBV6-2/TRBV6-3; CDR3aa: CASRRFSGPQETQYF; CDR3nt: TGTGCCAGCCGCCGTTTCTCAGGGCCGCAAGAGACCCAGTACTTC
abundance: many; d_gene: .; j_gene: TRBJ2-3; v_gene: TRBV6-5; CDR3aa: CASSQPGLPPQYF; CDR3nt: TGTGCCAGCAGCCAACCGGGACTTCCACCGCAGTATTTT
abundance: few; d_gene: TRBD1; j_gene: TRBJ1-2; v_gene: TRBV5-4; CDR3aa: CASSSPGQGVNYGYTF; CDR3nt: TGTGCCAGCAGCTCACCGGGACAGGGTGTTAACTATGGCTACACCTTC
abundance: few; d_gene: .; j_gene: TRBJ2-2; v_gene: TRBV14; CDR3aa: CASSPLRPKQTGELFF; CDR3nt: TGTGCCAGCAGCCCATTAAGGCCGAAACAAACCGGGGAGCTGTTTTTT